This T cell receptor (beta chain) was recovered during a study of blood T cell repertoires in COVID-19. About the study: Researchers got acute and convalescent COVID-19 samples from the United States, Italy and Spain. The analysed material was cDNA or gDNA that came from T cells, B-cell-depleted T cells, or PBMCs.

Trimming cost V 8 bases and J 2 bases; bases outside gene matches: 2. Germline V gene data show CDR1 as SEHNR and CDR2 as FQNEAQ (reference sequence). The CDR3 sequence is 12 residues long. This clone was seen a few times. The method was immunoSEQ multiplex PCR; TCRdb's version includes in-frame clones alone and lacks a portion of them. The sample yields around 470,000 clones, roughly nine tenths seen once. The chain combines TRBV7-9 with TRBJ2-7; the match to TRBD1 covers 8 bases. Input material: peripheral blood. The sequence derives from a man younger than 30 with COVID-19, enrolled during active disease. This chain's CDR3 is CASRDRTYEQYF. In DNA form, the CDR3 reads TGTGCCAGCCGGGACAGGACCTACGAGCAGTACTTC.